A selection of T cell receptor beta chains follows, all from one sample in a study of T cell changes during pregnancy in multiple sclerosis. Profiling relied on immunoSEQ multiplex PCR, and the TCRdb table lists in-frame clones only, not all of them. The sample includes 84,000 or so clones, 94% of them seen just once. The material was peripheral blood, obtained in the third trimester of pregnancy. These receptors were collected from a female donor with multiple sclerosis, enrolled in a pregnancy study. Both conserved end residues are part of each CDR3. The D gene is left open where the match is weak. The size of a clone is reported for some rows only, either as once, few or many, or as a class for expanded clones.

abundance: .; v_gene: TRBV30; j_gene: TRBJ2-2; d_gene: TRBD1; CDR3nt: TGTGCCTCCCGGGACAGGGGATCCGGGGAGCTGTTTTTT; CDR3aa: CASRDRGSGELFF
abundance: .; v_gene: TRBV11-2; j_gene: TRBJ2-2; d_gene: .; CDR3nt: TGTGCCAGCAGCTTAGCGGTGCTGAACACCGGGGAGCTGTTTTTT; CDR3aa: CASSLAVLNTGELFF
abundance: .; v_gene: TRBV9; j_gene: TRBJ1-2; d_gene: .; CDR3nt: TGTGCCAGCAGCGTAGTTGGCAAAGGCTACACCTTC; CDR3aa: CASSVVGKGYTF
abundance: .; v_gene: TRBV5-1; j_gene: TRBJ2-1; d_gene: TRBD1; CDR3nt: TGCGCCAGCAGCTTGGGGACAGGGGACAGTGAGCAGTTCTTC; CDR3aa: CASSLGTGDSEQFF
abundance: .; v_gene: TRBV25-1; j_gene: TRBJ2-7; d_gene: .; CDR3nt: TGTGCCAGCAGTGCCCTATACGAGCAGTACTTC; CDR3aa: CASSALYEQYF
abundance: once; v_gene: TRBV27; j_gene: TRBJ2-2; d_gene: .; CDR3nt: TGTGCCAGCAGTTTGGGGGCGCTTATCGGGGAGCTGTTTTTT; CDR3aa: CASSLGALIGELFF
abundance: .; v_gene: TRBV5-6; j_gene: TRBJ2-3; d_gene: .; CDR3nt: TGTGCCAGCAGCTTGGGGGCGCCGGCGCAGTATTTT; CDR3aa: CASSLGAPAQYF
abundance: .; v_gene: TRBV13; j_gene: TRBJ2-5; d_gene: .; CDR3nt: TGTGCCAGCAGCACTCAGGGGTTCGAAAAGACCCAGTACTTC; CDR3aa: CASSTQGFEKTQYF
abundance: .; v_gene: TRBV9; j_gene: TRBJ1-2; d_gene: TRBD1; CDR3nt: TGTGCCAGCAGCGCTCCCAGGGGGGCTAACTATGGCTACACCTTC; CDR3aa: CASSAPRGANYGYTF
abundance: once; v_gene: TRBV6-5; j_gene: TRBJ2-3; d_gene: .; CDR3nt: TGTGCCAGCAGTGGAAGGGGTGTGTACACAGATACGCAGTATTTT; CDR3aa: CASSGRGVYTDTQYF
abundance: .; v_gene: TRBV11-2; j_gene: TRBJ1-4; d_gene: TRBD1; CDR3nt: TGTGCCAGCAGCTTAGGGACAGGGATTCGGGAAAAACTGTTTTTT; CDR3aa: CASSLGTGIREKLFF
abundance: .; v_gene: TRBV6-6; j_gene: TRBJ2-2; d_gene: TRBD1; CDR3nt: TGTGCCAGCACCTACGGGACAGGGGGCTGGACCGGGGAGCTGTTTTTT; CDR3aa: CASTYGTGGWTGELFF
abundance: .; v_gene: TRBV27; j_gene: TRBJ1-1; d_gene: .; CDR3nt: TGTGCCAGCAAAAAAGATAACATGAACACTGAAGCTTTCTTT; CDR3aa: CASKKDNMNTEAFF
abundance: .; v_gene: TRBV7-2; j_gene: TRBJ2-4; d_gene: TRBD1; CDR3nt: TGTGCCAGCAGCTTTCGGGGAACTACAGGGGGCGGGAGAAACATTCAGTACTTC; CDR3aa: CASSFRGTTGGGRNIQYF
abundance: .; v_gene: TRBV5-6; j_gene: TRBJ1-1; d_gene: .; CDR3nt: TGTGCCAGCAGCTGGACAGCACCTTTAAACACTGAAGCTTTCTTT; CDR3aa: CASSWTAPLNTEAFF
abundance: .; v_gene: TRBV7-9; j_gene: TRBJ2-1; d_gene: .; CDR3nt: TGTGCCAGCAGGCTTGGGGGGGTCGACAGGGGCAATGAGCAGTTCTTC; CDR3aa: CASRLGGVDRGNEQFF
abundance: .; v_gene: TRBV7-9; j_gene: TRBJ1-5; d_gene: .; CDR3nt: TGTGCCAGCAGCTTCCCAGATCAGCCCCAGCATTTT; CDR3aa: CASSFPDQPQHF
abundance: .; v_gene: TRBV4-1; j_gene: TRBJ2-1; d_gene: TRBD1; CDR3nt: TGCGCCAGCAGCCAAGGGGACAGGAGTGAGCAGTTCTTC; CDR3aa: CASSQGDRSEQFF
abundance: .; v_gene: TRBV7-9; j_gene: TRBJ1-4; d_gene: .; CDR3nt: TGTGCCAGCAGCTTAGGAACAGCTAATGAAAAACTGTTTTTT; CDR3aa: CASSLGTANEKLFF
abundance: .; v_gene: TRBV27; j_gene: TRBJ2-3; d_gene: TRBD2; CDR3nt: TGTGCCAGCAGTTTAATGGGTGGGGGGGTCACAGATACGCAGTATTTT; CDR3aa: CASSLMGGGVTDTQYF
abundance: .; v_gene: TRBV6-5; j_gene: TRBJ1-5; d_gene: .; CDR3nt: TGTGCCAGCAGTCCTACAGGACGCAATCAGCCCCAGCATTTT; CDR3aa: CASSPTGRNQPQHF
abundance: .; v_gene: TRBV30; j_gene: TRBJ1-5; d_gene: .; CDR3nt: TGTGCCTGGAGTGTTTCGGGACTCCCTGCCAAACAGCCCCAGCATTTT; CDR3aa: CAWSVSGLPAKQPQHF
abundance: .; v_gene: TRBV5-4; j_gene: TRBJ1-6; d_gene: .; CDR3nt: TGTGCCAGCAGCTTGGCCATCGGGCAGGGCTTATCATCACCCCTCCACTTT; CDR3aa: CASSLAIGQGLSSPLHF
abundance: .; v_gene: TRBV27; j_gene: TRBJ2-5; d_gene: TRBD1; CDR3nt: TGTGCCAGCAGCATCGGGACAGGGGGCTTCGGAGAGACCCAGTACTTC; CDR3aa: CASSIGTGGFGETQYF
abundance: .; v_gene: TRBV9; j_gene: TRBJ2-3; d_gene: TRBD2; CDR3nt: TGTGCCAGCAGCGCCCTAGCGGGCAACACAGATACGCAGTATTTT; CDR3aa: CASSALAGNTDTQYF
abundance: .; v_gene: TRBV13; j_gene: TRBJ2-3; d_gene: .; CDR3nt: TGTGCCAGCAGCTTAGTCACAGGCACAGATACGCAGTATTTT; CDR3aa: CASSLVTGTDTQYF
abundance: .; v_gene: TRBV11-2; j_gene: TRBJ1-3; d_gene: TRBD1; CDR3nt: TGTGCCAGCAGCGTCAGACAGGGGTTTGGCCCTGGAAACACCATATATTTT; CDR3aa: CASSVRQGFGPGNTIYF
abundance: .; v_gene: TRBV6-1; j_gene: TRBJ1-5; d_gene: TRBD1; CDR3nt: TGTGCCAGCATGACAGGGTCCTCTAGCAATCAGCCCCAGCATTTT; CDR3aa: CASMTGSSSNQPQHF
abundance: .; v_gene: TRBV19; j_gene: TRBJ2-5; d_gene: .; CDR3nt: TGTGCCAGTAGTATTCAGGCAGATCGAGAGACCCAGTACTTC; CDR3aa: CASSIQADRETQYF
abundance: .; v_gene: TRBV27; j_gene: TRBJ2-7; d_gene: .; CDR3nt: TGTGCCAGCAGTTTATCCAGCAGGGGTGACGAGCAGTACTTC; CDR3aa: CASSLSSRGDEQYF
abundance: once; v_gene: TRBV20-1; j_gene: TRBJ2-7; d_gene: .; CDR3nt: TGCAGTGCTGGGACAAAGGGAGAGCAGTACTTC; CDR3aa: CSAGTKGEQYF
abundance: .; v_gene: TRBV7-8; j_gene: TRBJ2-5; d_gene: .; CDR3nt: TGTGCCAGCAGCCCCAAGGGGGACGGCTTAATAGAGACCCAGTACTTC; CDR3aa: CASSPKGDGLIETQYF
abundance: .; v_gene: TRBV9; j_gene: TRBJ1-4; d_gene: TRBD1; CDR3nt: TGTGCCAGCAGCCTCACCGGGACAGGACTTGAAAAACTGTTTTTT; CDR3aa: CASSLTGTGLEKLFF
abundance: .; v_gene: TRBV27; j_gene: TRBJ1-5; d_gene: TRBD1; CDR3nt: TGTGCCAGCAAAGAGACAGGGGACCCCTTTCAGCCCCAGCATTTT; CDR3aa: CASKETGDPFQPQHF
abundance: once; v_gene: TRBV6-5; j_gene: TRBJ2-7; d_gene: .; CDR3nt: TGTGCCAGCAGTTACTCTGGGCTATACCCCTACGAGCAGTACTTC; CDR3aa: CASSYSGLYPYEQYF
abundance: .; v_gene: TRBV7-6; j_gene: TRBJ2-7; d_gene: .; CDR3nt: TGTGCCAGCAGTTCCTACTGGTCCGAGCAGTACTTC; CDR3aa: CASSSYWSEQYF
abundance: .; v_gene: TRBV29-1; j_gene: TRBJ1-2; d_gene: TRBD1; CDR3nt: TGCAGCGTTGAAGGGCTGGGACAGCTCCCATTAAACTATGGCTACACCTTC; CDR3aa: CSVEGLGQLPLNYGYTF
abundance: .; v_gene: TRBV19; j_gene: TRBJ1-4; d_gene: TRBD1; CDR3nt: TGTGCCAGTAGTATCCGGGGACAGGGAACTAATGAAAAACTGTTTTTT; CDR3aa: CASSIRGQGTNEKLFF
abundance: .; v_gene: TRBV9; j_gene: TRBJ1-2; d_gene: .; CDR3nt: TGTGCCAGCAGCCACTCGTCGCGGGCGGCCGGGGACTATGGCTACACCTTC; CDR3aa: CASSHSSRAAGDYGYTF
abundance: once; v_gene: TRBV29-1; j_gene: TRBJ2-2; d_gene: .; CDR3nt: TGCAGCGTTGTTCCCGGGTCGACCGAAACCGGGGAGCTGTTTTTT; CDR3aa: CSVVPGSTETGELFF
abundance: once; v_gene: TRBV19; j_gene: TRBJ1-1; d_gene: TRBD1; CDR3nt: TGTGCCAGTAGTACGTATTACAGGACAGGGGAGGGGGACACTGAAGCTTTCTTT; CDR3aa: CASSTYYRTGEGDTEAFF
abundance: .; v_gene: TRBV11-3; j_gene: TRBJ2-2; d_gene: .; CDR3nt: TGTGCCAGCAGCTGGGGGGGCTTGGCCGGGGAGCTGTTTTTT; CDR3aa: CASSWGGLAGELFF
abundance: .; v_gene: TRBV29-1; j_gene: TRBJ1-1; d_gene: .; CDR3nt: TGCAGCGTTGAAGATGGGCGCCGGGGTGTAGCCCAGAACACTGAAGCTTTCTTT; CDR3aa: CSVEDGRRGVAQNTEAFF
abundance: once; v_gene: TRBV7-9; j_gene: TRBJ1-5; d_gene: .; CDR3nt: TGTGCCAGCAGTGCAGGGGTTGCACGCAATCAGCCCCAGCATTTT; CDR3aa: CASSAGVARNQPQHF
abundance: .; v_gene: TRBV13; j_gene: TRBJ2-7; d_gene: TRBD1; CDR3nt: TGTGCCAGCAGCTTGTGGTCAGACAGGGACGAGCAGTACTTC; CDR3aa: CASSLWSDRDEQYF
abundance: .; v_gene: TRBV12-2; j_gene: TRBJ1-5; d_gene: .; CDR3nt: TGTGCAAGTCGCACGCGGACACATAATCAGCCCCAGCATTTT; CDR3aa: CASRTRTHNQPQHF
abundance: .; v_gene: TRBV30; j_gene: TRBJ1-3; d_gene: .; CDR3nt: TGTGCCTGGAGCTCAAGGGGGGGCTCTGGAAACACCATATATTTT; CDR3aa: CAWSSRGGSGNTIYF
abundance: .; v_gene: TRBV7-2; j_gene: TRBJ1-2; d_gene: TRBD1; CDR3nt: TGTGCCAGCAGCTCAGGGACAGGACCCTATGGCTACACCTTC; CDR3aa: CASSSGTGPYGYTF